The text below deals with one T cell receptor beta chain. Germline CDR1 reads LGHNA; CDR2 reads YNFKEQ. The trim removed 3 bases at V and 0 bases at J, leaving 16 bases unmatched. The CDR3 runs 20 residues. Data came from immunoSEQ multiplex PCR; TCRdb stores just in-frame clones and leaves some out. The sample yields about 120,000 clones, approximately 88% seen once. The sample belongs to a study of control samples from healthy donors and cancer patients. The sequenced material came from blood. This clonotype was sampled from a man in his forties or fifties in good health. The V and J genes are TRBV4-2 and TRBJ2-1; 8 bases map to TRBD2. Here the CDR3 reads CASSQASGASGSSSYNEQFF. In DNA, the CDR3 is TGTGCCAGCAGCCAGGCTTCCGGAGCTAGCGGGTCGAGCTCCTACAATGAGCAGTTCTTC.